The next 6 T cell receptor beta chains were all read from a single sample in a study of Graves' ophthalmopathy and Graves' hyperthyroidism. The authors amplified TCR beta CDR3 regions, and they did so from RNA transcripts for repertoire sequencing. First-round RT-PCR employed HTBI primers, with a second-round multiplex PCR after it. TCRdb passed the multiplex PCR reads through MiXCR, listing each CDR3 protein once. The data show some 520,000 distinct CDR3 sequences, over 13% seen once. Sequenced input: blood. The receptor set was obtained from a woman younger than 45 with Graves' ophthalmopathy.

This clonotype was picked up many times. V usage is TRBV12-3 or TRBV12-4 and J usage is TRBJ1-5, with D maybe TRBD1 (6 bases). This CDR3 contains 12 residues. V gave up 7 bases and J gave up 6 bases, with 10 bases separating them. As DNA, the CDR3 is TGTGCCAGCACACAGGGAGGTCAGCCCCAGCATTTT. Amino acids: CASTQGGQPQHF.

This sequence joins TRBV3-1 and TRBJ2-5; 12 positions match TRBD1. In germline, CDR1 is LGHDT, CDR2 YNNKEL (reference sequence). V lost 0 bases to trimming and J lost 4 bases; unmatched junction nucleotides: 6. The CDR3 runs to 17 residues. The CDR3 DNA reads as TGTGCCAGCAGCCAAGATCTCCGGGACAGGGGGCTAGAGACCCAGTACTTC. Residues: CASSQDLRDRGLETQYF.

This clonotype was seen ten or more times. J is TRBJ1-1 and V is TRBV6-5; D is unclear. V gave up 0 bases and J gave up 1 base, with 12 bases separating them. Germline V lookup: CDR1 MNHEY, CDR2 SVGAGI. This CDR3 contains 16 residues. The CDR3 region is CASSYSIGQTNTEAFF. The CDR3 coding sequence is TGTGCCAGCAGTTACTCGATAGGGCAGACGAACACTGAAGCTTTCTTT.

This clonotype showed up many times. One end of the junction is discordant with germline, which a read error may explain. This chain connects TRBV12-3 or TRBV12-4 to TRBJ2-4, with 12 positions matching TRBD2. CDR3 size: 18 residues. The CDR3 reads CASTSRASGGVAKNIKYF. CDR3 nucleotide sequence: TGTGCCAGCACCTCCAGGGCTAGCGGGGGGGTAGCCAAAAACATTAAGTACTTC.

V gene TRBV10-3 combines with J gene TRBJ1-5; D perhaps matches TRBD1 (5 bases). The CDR3 sequence is 14 residues long. Germline V lookup: CDR1 ENHRY, CDR2 SYGVKD. Trimming removed 6 bases from V and 5 bases from J, with 14 bases in between. The CDR3 DNA reads TGTGCCATCAGCCGCGGGGGAGACGATCAGCCCCAGCATTTT. Its protein product is CAISRGGDDQPQHF.

This clonotype was recorded at least ten times. The rearrangement joins TRBV12-3 or TRBV12-4 to TRBJ2-5; a weak D match, TRBD1 (6 bases). Trimming removed 3 bases from V and 3 bases from J, with 11 bases in between. The CDR3 covers 14 residues. The CDR3 DNA is TGTGCCAGCAGTTTGAGGACAGTCAAAGAGACCCAGTACTTC. It yields the protein CASSLRTVKETQYF.